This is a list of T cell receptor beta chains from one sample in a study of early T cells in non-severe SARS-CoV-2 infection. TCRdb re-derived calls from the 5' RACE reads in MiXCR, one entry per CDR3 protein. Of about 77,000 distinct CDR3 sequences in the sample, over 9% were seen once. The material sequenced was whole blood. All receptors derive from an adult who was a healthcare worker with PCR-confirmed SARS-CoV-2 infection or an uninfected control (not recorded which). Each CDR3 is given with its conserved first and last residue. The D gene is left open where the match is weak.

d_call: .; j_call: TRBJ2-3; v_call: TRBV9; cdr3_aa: CASSVAGRVSTDTQYF
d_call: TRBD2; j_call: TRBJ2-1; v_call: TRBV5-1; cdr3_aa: CASSFSGGTPSHEQFF
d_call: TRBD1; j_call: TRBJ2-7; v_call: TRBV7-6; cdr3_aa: CASSLARDRSSYEQYF
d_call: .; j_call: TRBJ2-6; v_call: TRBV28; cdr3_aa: CASRPKNSGANVLTF
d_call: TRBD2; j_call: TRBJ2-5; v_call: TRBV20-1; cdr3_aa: CSFTPGGEQETQYF
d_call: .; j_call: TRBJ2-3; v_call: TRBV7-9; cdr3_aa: CASSRPLDVAQYF
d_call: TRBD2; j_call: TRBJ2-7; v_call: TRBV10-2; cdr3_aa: CASSDWTSYYEQYF
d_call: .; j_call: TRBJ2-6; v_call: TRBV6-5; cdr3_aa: CASSFHVGSGANVLTF
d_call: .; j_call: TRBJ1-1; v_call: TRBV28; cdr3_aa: CASMIMGRANTEAFF
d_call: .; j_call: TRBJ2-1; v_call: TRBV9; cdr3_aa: CASSVASGGRSSYNEQFF
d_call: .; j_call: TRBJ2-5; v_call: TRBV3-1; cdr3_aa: CASSPLSASQETQYF
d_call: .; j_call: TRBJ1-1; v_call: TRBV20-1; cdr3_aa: CSAISLSTAEAFF
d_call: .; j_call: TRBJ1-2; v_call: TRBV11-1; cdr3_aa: CASSSNVERYTF
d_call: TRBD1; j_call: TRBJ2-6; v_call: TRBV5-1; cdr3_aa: CASLPRGRGLSGANVLTF
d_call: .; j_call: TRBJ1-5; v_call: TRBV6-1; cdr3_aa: CASSVIGDQPQHF
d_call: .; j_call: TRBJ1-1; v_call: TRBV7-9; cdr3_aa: CASSTQNTEAFF
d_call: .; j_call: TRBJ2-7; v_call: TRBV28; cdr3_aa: CASSPRATTGDSYEQYF
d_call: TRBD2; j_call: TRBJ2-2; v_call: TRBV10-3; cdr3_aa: CAIRREPNTGELFF
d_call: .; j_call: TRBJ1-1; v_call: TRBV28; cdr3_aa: CASCNWNTEAFF
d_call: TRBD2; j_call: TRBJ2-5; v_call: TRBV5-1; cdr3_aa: CASSLTRGEETQYF
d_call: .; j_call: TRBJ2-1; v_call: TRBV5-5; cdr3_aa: CASRARALLSESSYNEQFF
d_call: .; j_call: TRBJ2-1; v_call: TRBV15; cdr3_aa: CATSRDGRDEDEQFF
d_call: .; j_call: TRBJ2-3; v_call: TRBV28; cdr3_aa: CASSSHSGGGTQYF
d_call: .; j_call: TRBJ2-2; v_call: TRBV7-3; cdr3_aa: CASSLGTPGELFF
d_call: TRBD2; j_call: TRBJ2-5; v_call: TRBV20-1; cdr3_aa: CSAPQAGIQETQYF
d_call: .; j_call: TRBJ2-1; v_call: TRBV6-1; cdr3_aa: CASSRTVANEQFF
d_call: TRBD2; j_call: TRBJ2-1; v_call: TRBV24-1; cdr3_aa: CATSDLLAGEKEGEQFF
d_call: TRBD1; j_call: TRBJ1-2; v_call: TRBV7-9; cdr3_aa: CASSKWDRGFGYTF
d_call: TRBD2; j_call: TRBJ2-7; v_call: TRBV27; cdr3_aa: CASSGRTSGEFYEQYF
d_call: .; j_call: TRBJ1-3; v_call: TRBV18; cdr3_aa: CASSPGNTIYF
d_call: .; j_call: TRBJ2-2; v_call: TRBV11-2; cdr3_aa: CASNTGQPNTGELFF
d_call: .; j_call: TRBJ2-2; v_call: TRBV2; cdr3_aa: CAGGTDANTGELFF
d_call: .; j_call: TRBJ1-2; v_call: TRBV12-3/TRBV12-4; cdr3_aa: CASSLRGGYGYTF
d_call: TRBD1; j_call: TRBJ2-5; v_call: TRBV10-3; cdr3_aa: CAISRDRGMETQYF
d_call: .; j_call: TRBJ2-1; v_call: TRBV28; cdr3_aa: CASSLGGSGNEQFF
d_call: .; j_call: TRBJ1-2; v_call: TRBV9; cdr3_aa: CASSVADIGGGPGYTF
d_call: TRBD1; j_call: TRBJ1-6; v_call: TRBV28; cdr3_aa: CASGTGGAENSPLHF
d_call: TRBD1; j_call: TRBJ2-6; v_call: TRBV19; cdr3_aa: CASSSTSPGQGTGANVLTF
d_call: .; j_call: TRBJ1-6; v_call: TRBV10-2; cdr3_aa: CASSEVTSYNSPLHF
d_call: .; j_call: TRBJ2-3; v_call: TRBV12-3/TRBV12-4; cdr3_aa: CASSLTSSSAQYF
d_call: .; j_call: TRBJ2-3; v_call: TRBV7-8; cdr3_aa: CASSLLVPGTDTQYF
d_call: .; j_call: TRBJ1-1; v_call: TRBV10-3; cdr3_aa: CAISELGPNTEAFF
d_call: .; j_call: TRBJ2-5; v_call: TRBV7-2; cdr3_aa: CASSSVGGRQETQYF